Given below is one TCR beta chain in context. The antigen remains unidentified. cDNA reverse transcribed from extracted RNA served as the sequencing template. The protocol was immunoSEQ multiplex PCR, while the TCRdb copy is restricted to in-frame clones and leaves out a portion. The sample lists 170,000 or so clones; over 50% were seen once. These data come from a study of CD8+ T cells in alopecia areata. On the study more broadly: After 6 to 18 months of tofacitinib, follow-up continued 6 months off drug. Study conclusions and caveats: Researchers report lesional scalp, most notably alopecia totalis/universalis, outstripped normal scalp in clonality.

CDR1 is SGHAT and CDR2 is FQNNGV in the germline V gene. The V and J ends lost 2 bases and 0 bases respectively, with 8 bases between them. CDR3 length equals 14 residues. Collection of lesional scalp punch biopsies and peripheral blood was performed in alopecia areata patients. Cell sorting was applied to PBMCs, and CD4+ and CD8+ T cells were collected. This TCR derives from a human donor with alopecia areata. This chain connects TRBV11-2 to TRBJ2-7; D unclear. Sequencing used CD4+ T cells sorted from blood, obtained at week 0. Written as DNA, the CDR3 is TGTGCCAGCAGCTTAATGGTCAGCTCCTACGAGCAGTACTTC. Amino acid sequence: CASSLMVSSYEQYF.